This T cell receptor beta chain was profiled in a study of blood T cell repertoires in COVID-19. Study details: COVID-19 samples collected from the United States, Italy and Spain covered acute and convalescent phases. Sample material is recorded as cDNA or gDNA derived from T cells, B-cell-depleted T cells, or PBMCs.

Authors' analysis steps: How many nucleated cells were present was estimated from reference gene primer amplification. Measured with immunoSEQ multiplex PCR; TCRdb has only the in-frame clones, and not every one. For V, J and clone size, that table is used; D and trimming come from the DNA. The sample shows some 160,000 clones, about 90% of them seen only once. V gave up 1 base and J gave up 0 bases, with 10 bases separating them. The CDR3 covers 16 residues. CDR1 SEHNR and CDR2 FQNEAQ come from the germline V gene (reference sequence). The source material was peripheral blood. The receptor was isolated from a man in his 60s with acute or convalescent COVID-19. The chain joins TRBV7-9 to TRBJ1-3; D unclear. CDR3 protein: CASSLEFGSSGNTIYF. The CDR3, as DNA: TGTGCCAGCAGCTTAGAGTTCGGGAGCTCTGGAAACACCATATATTTT.